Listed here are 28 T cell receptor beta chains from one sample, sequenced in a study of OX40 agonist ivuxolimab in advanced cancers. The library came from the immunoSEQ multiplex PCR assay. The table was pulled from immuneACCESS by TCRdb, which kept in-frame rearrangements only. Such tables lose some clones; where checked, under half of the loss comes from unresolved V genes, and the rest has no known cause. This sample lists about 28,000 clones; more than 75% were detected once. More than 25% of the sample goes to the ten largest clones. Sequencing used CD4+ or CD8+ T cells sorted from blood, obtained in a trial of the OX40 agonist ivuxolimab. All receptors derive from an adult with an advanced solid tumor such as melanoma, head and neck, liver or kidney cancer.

Written as DNA, the CDR3 is TGTGCCAGCAGCTCCCCGGGACTAGCGGGAACCGGGGAGCTGTTTTTT. Translation gives CASSSPGLAGTGELFF. V gene TRBV7-9 combines with J gene TRBJ2-2; TRBD2 agrees at 13 bases. V dropped 4 bases and J dropped 5; count of bases not matched to a gene: 4. Germline V CDR1 and CDR2: SEHNR, FQNEAQ (reference sequence). The CDR3 has 16 residues.

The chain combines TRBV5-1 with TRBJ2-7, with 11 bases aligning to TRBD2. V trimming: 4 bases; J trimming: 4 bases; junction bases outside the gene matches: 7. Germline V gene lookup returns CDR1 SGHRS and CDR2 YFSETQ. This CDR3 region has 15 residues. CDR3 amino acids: CASSPETSGIYEQYF. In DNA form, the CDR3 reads TGCGCCAGCAGCCCTGAGACTAGCGGGATTTACGAGCAGTACTTC. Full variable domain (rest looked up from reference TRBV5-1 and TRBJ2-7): KAGVTQTPRYLIKTRGQQVTLSCSPISGHRSVSWYQQTPGQGLQFLFEYFSETQRNKGNFPGRFSGRQFSNSRSEMNVSTLELGDSALYLCASSPETSGIYEQYFGPGTRLTVT.

CDR3 nucleotides: TGTGCCAGCAGCTTTCTAGCTTCCTACAATGAGCAGTTCTTC. Protein: CASSFLASYNEQFF. The J gene is TRBJ2-1, the V gene TRBV7-9; TRBD2 might be the D (5 bases). Germline CDR1 SEHNR, CDR2 FQNEAQ (reference sequence). The CDR3 sequence is 14 residues long. V was pared by 3 bases and J by 1 base, with 7 bases between.

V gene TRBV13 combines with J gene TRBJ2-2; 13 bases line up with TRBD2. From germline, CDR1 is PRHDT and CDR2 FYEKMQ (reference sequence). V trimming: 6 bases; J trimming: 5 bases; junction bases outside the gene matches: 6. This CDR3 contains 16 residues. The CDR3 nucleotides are TGTGCCAGCAGGCCCGGGACTAGCGGGACTACCGGGGAGCTGTTTTTT. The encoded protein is CASRPGTSGTTGELFF.

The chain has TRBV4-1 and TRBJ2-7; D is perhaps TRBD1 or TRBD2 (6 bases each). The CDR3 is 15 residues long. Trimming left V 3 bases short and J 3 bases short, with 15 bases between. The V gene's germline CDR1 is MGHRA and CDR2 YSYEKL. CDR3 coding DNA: TGCGCCAGCAGCCACTGGGGGCGGGACGACTACGAGCAGTACTTC. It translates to CASSHWGRDDYEQYF.

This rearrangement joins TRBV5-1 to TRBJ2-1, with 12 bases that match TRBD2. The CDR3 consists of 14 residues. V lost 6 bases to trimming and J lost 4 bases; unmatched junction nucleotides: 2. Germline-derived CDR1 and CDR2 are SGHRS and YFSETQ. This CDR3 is CASNLAGGYNEQFF. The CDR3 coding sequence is TGCGCCAGCAACCTAGCGGGAGGGTACAATGAGCAGTTCTTC.

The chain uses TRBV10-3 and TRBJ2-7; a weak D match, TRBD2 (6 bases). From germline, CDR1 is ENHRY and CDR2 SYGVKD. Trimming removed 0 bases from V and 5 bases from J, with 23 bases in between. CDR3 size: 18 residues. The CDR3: CAISESILPGGVRNEQYF. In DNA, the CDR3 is TGTGCCATCAGTGAGTCGATATTACCCGGGGGAGTAAGGAACGAGCAGTACTTC.

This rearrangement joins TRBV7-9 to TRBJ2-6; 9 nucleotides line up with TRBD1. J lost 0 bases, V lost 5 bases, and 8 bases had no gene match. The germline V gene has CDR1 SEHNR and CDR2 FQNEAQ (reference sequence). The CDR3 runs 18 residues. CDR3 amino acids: CASSGRDRASSGANVLTF. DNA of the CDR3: TGTGCCAGCAGCGGCCGGGACAGGGCCAGCTCTGGGGCCAACGTCCTGACTTTC.

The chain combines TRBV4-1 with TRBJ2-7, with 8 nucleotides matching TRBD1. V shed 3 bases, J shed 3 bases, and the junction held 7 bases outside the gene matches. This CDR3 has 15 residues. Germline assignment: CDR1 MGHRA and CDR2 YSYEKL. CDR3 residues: CASSQMTGDHYEQYF. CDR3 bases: TGCGCCAGCAGCCAGATGACAGGGGACCACTACGAGCAGTACTTC.

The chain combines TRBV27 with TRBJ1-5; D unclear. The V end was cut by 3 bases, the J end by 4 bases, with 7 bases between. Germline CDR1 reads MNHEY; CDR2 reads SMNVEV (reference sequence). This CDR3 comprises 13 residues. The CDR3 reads CASSLRENQPQHF. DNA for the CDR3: TGTGCCAGCAGTTTGCGGGAGAATCAGCCCCAGCATTTT.

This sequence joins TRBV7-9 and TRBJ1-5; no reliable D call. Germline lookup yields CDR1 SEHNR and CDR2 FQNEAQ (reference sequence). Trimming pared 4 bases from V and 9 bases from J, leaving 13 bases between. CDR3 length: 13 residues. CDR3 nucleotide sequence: TGTGCCAGCAGCTCCTCCTACCGGGGGCCCCAGCATTTT. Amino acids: CASSSSYRGPQHF.

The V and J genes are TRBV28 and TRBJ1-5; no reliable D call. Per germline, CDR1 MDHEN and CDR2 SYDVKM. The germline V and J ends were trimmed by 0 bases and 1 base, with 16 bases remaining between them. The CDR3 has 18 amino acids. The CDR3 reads CASSLWPLAGGSNQPQHF. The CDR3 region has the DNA TGTGCCAGCAGTTTATGGCCGCTTGCAGGAGGCAGCAATCAGCCCCAGCATTTT.

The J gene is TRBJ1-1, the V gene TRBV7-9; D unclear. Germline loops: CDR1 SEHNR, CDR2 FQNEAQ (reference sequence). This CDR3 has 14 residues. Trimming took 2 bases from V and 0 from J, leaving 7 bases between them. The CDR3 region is CASSLRRMNTEAFF. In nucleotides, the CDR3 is TGTGCCAGCAGCTTAAGGCGTATGAACACTGAAGCTTTCTTT.

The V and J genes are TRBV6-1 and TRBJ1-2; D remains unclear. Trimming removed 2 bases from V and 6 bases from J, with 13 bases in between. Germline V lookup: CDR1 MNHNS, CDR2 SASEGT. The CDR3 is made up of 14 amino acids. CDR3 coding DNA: TGTGCCAGCAGTGAATTTCGAGGAATTGATGGCTACACCTTC. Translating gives CASSEFRGIDGYTF.

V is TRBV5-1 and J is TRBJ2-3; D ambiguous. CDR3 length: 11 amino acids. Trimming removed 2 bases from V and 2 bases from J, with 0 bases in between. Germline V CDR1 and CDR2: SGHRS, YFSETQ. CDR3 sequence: CASSFTDTQYF. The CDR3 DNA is TGCGCCAGCAGCTTCACAGATACGCAGTATTTT. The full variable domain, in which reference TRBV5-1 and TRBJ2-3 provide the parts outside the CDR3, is KAGVTQTPRYLIKTRGQQVTLSCSPISGHRSVSWYQQTPGQGLQFLFEYFSETQRNKGNFPGRFSGRQFSNSRSEMNVSTLELGDSALYLCASSFTDTQYFGPGTRLTVL.

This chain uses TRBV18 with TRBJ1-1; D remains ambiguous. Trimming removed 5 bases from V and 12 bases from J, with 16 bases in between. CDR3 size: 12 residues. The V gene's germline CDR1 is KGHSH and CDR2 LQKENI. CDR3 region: CASSIPPGEPFF. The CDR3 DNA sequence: TGTGCCAGCTCAATTCCTCCCGGGGAACCTTTCTTT.

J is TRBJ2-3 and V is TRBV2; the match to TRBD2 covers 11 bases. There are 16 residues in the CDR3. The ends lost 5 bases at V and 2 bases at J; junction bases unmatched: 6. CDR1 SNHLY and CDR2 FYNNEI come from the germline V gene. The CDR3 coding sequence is TGTGCCAGCAGTCTTACACTAGCGGGAGACACAGATACGCAGTATTTT. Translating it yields CASSLTLAGDTDTQYF.

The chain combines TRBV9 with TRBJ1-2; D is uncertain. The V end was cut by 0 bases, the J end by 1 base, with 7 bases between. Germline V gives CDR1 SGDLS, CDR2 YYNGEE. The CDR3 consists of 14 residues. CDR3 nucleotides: TGTGCCAGCAGCGTAGACGAAAATAACTATGGCTACACCTTC. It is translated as CASSVDENNYGYTF.

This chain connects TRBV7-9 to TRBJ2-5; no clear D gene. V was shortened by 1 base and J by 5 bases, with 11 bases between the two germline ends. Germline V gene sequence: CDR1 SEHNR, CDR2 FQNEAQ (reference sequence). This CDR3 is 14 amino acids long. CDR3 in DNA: TGTGCCAGCAGCTTAGTACCCGGGTGGGAGACCCAGTACTTC. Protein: CASSLVPGWETQYF. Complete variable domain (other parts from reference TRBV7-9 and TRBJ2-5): DTGVSQNPRHKITKRGQNVTFRCDPISEHNRLYWYRQTLGQGPEFLTYFQNEAQLEKSRLLSDRFSAERPKGSFSTLEIQRTEQGDSAMYLCASSLVPGWETQYFGPGTRLLVL.

CDR3: CASRDRVNTGELFF. The CDR3 DNA is TGTGCCAGCCGGGACAGGGTAAACACCGGGGAGCTGTTTTTT. The rearrangement joins TRBV6-4 to TRBJ2-2; 9 bases agree with TRBD1. Germline lookup yields CDR1 MRHNA and CDR2 SNTAGT. This CDR3 has 14 amino acids. J gave up 2 bases and V 8 bases, and 3 bases lay outside the gene matches.

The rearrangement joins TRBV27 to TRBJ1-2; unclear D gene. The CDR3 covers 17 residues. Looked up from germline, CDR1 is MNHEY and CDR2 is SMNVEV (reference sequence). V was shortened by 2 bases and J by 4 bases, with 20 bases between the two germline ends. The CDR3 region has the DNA TGTGCCAGCAGTTTAGGCGCTTTTCGGGGATCCTTCTATGGCTACACCTTC. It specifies CASSLGAFRGSFYGYTF.

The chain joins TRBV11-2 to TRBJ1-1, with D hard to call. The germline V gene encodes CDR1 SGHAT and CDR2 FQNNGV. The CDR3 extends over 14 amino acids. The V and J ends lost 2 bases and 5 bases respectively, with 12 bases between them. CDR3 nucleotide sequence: TGTGCCAGCAGCTTATTAAGTGGGCGGACTGAAGCTTTCTTT. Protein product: CASSLLSGRTEAFF. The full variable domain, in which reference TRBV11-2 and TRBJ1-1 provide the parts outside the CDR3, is EAGVAQSPRYKIIEKRQSVAFWCNPISGHATLYWYQQILGQGPKLLIQFQNNGVVDDSQLPKDRFSAERLKGVDSTLKIQPAKLEDSAVYLCASSLLSGRTEAFFGQGTRLTVV.

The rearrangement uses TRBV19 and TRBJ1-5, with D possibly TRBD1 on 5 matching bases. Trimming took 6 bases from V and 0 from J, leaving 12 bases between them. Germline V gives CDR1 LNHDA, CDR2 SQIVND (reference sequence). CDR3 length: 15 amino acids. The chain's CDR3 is CASSPTGHSNQPQHF. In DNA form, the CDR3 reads TGTGCCAGTAGCCCAACAGGCCATAGCAATCAGCCCCAGCATTTT.

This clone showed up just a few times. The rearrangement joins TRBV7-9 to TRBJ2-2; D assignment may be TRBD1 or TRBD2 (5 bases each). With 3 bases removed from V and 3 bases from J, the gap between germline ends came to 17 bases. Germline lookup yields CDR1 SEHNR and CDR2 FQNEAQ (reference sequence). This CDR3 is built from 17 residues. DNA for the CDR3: TGTGCCAGCAGCTTCCCAGAACCCCTGGGGGACACCGGGGAGCTGTTTTTT. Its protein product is CASSFPEPLGDTGELFF.

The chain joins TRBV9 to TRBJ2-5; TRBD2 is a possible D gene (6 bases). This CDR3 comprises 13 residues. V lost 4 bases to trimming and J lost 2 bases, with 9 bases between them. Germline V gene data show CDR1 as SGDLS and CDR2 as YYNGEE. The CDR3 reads CASSTGLQETQYF. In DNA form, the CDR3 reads TGTGCCAGCAGCACGGGACTGCAAGAGACCCAGTACTTC.

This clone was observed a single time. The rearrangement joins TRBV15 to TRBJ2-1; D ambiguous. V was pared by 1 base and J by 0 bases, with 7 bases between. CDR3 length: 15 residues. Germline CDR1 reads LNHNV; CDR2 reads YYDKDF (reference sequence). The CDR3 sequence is CATSRGYRSYNEQFF. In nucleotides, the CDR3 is TGTGCCACCAGCAGAGGTTACCGCTCCTACAATGAGCAGTTCTTC.

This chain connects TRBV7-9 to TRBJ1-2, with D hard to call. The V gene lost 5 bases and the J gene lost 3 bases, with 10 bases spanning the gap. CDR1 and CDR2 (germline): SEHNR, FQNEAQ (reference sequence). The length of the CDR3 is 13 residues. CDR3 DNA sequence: TGTGCCAGCAGCCTACAGCGAGACTATGGCTACACCTTC. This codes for CASSLQRDYGYTF.

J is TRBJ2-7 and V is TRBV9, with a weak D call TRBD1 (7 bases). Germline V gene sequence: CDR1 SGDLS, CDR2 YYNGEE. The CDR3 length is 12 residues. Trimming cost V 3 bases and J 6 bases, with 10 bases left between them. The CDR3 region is CASSAQGGEQYF. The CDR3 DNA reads TGTGCCAGCAGCGCCCAGGGGGGCGAGCAGTACTTC.